This TCR beta chain came from a study of T-cell reconstitution after alpha-beta-depleted transplantation in children. Study-wide points: At around two months after transplant, the alpha-beta T cells were reportedly derived from several hundred expanded clones that came from non-depleted graft cells. T-cell counts and diversity were attributed mostly to newly produced T cells one year after transplant. Some patients showed high day-60 TCRbeta diversity, which derived from surviving recipient T cells and thymic progenitors.

Trimming shortened V by 4 bases and J by 2 bases, and 6 bases separated the two germline ends. The CDR3 contains 12 residues. From germline, CDR1 is DFQATT and CDR2 SNEGSKA (reference sequence). Unique molecular identifiers tagged the TCRbeta library. Via MiXCR, TCRdb re-called the PCR reads, giving one row per CDR3 protein. This sample has over 200,000 distinct CDR3 sequences, with roughly 10% found just once. This clonotype was counted many times. Its antigen remains unidentified. The rearrangement joins TRBV20-1 to TRBJ1-5, with D perhaps matching TRBD1 (6 bases). The clonotype was recovered from a child under two years old with acute myeloid leukemia, due to receive a stem cell transplant. Material: PBMCs, obtained before TCRalphabeta/CD19-depleted stem cell transplant. CDR3 sequence: CSATGGNQPQHF. CDR3 nucleotides: TGCAGTGCTACAGGGGGCAATCAGCCCCAGCATTTT.